The rows below give T cell receptor beta chains drawn from one sample of a study of cytomegalovirus exposure and HLA in healthy donors. Assay: immunoSEQ multiplex PCR; the TCRdb copy retains only in-frame clones and omits some. This sample has more than 150,000 clones; around 82% occur once, and the top ten carry 2% to 3%. Material for sequencing was PBMCs. These receptors originate from a woman aged 25 to 39 in good health and CMV-seropositive. Both conserved end residues are part of each CDR3. D genes are given only for firm matches. A clone size is listed for some rows: how often the clone was seen (once, few, many), or a class if it is expanded.

j_gene | d_gene | v_gene | abundance | CDR3aa | CDR3nt
TRBJ2-2 | TRBD2 | TRBV7-6 | NA | CASSQRGANTGELFF | TGTGCCAGCAGCCAGCGGGGGGCCAACACCGGGGAGCTGTTTTTT
TRBJ2-7 | NA | TRBV2 | NA | CASTEAYEQYF | TGTGCCAGCACCGAGGCCTACGAGCAGTACTTC
TRBJ1-1 | TRBD1 | TRBV28 | NA | CASSSATGGKTEAFF | TGTGCCAGCAGTTCGGCGACAGGGGGAAAGACTGAAGCTTTCTTT
TRBJ1-4 | NA | TRBV11-2 | NA | CASSPGGLSFNEKLFF | TGTGCCAGCAGCCCCGGAGGGCTATCTTTTAATGAAAAACTGTTTTTT
TRBJ1-4 | NA | TRBV18 | few | CASSPALGGHNEKLFF | TGTGCCAGCTCACCTGCCCTTGGAGGGCATAATGAAAAACTGTTTTTT
TRBJ2-7 | NA | TRBV28 | NA | CASSFEQDSSYEQYF | TGTGCCAGCAGTTTCGAGCAGGACAGCTCCTACGAGCAGTACTTC
TRBJ2-1 | TRBD2 | TRBV4-2 | NA | CASGGTSGGPVVRFF | TGTGCCAGCGGGGGGACTAGCGGGGGGCCAGTAGTACGGTTCTTC
TRBJ2-5 | TRBD1 | TRBV4-1 | NA | CASSPTGAYKETQYF | TGCGCCAGCAGCCCCACAGGGGCGTATAAGGAGACCCAGTACTTC
TRBJ2-7 | NA | TRBV20-1 | NA | CSARDPRKQYF | TGCAGTGCTAGAGACCCCAGGAAGCAGTACTTC
TRBJ1-4 | TRBD1 | TRBV27 | NA | CASSLGQGLMTNEKLFF | TGTGCCAGCAGTTTGGGACAGGGTTTGATGACTAATGAAAAACTGTTTTTT
TRBJ2-7 | NA | TRBV4-2 | few | CASSPTGYEQYF | TGTGCCAGCAGCCCGACAGGCTACGAGCAGTACTTC
TRBJ2-7 | TRBD1 | TRBV11-2 | once | CASSLVKGAYYEQYF | TGTGCCAGCAGCTTAGTGAAGGGGGCTTACTACGAGCAGTACTTC
TRBJ1-1 | NA | TRBV19 | NA | CASSMTPMNTEAFF | TGTGCCAGTAGCATGACACCCATGAACACTGAAGCTTTCTTT
TRBJ2-7 | NA | TRBV4-1 | NA | CASSQLQGLPSYEQYF | TGCGCCAGCAGCCAGCTGCAGGGCCTGCCCTCCTACGAGCAGTACTTC
TRBJ2-3 | TRBD2 | TRBV4-3 | NA | CASSQDARLAGLYF | TGCGCCAGCAGCCAAGATGCGAGACTAGCGGGATTGTATTTT
TRBJ2-7 | TRBD1 | TRBV29-1 | NA | CSVARDRSYEQYF | TGCAGCGTAGCCCGGGACAGGTCTTACGAGCAGTACTTC
TRBJ2-7 | NA | TRBV28 | NA | CASSTLGEGGYEQYF | TGTGCCAGCAGTACACTCGGGGAAGGGGGCTACGAGCAGTACTTC
TRBJ2-7 | NA | TRBV29-1 | NA | CSAARPGGTYEQYF | TGCAGCGCCGCAAGACCCGGGGGAACCTACGAGCAGTACTTC
TRBJ1-2 | NA | TRBV6-6 | NA | CASSRTDRNTNYGYTF | TGTGCCAGCAGTCGGACCGACAGGAACACTAACTATGGCTACACCTTC
TRBJ2-4 | NA | TRBV2 | NA | CASSERSGAKNIQYF | TGTGCCAGCAGTGAACGGTCCGGAGCCAAAAACATTCAGTACTTC
TRBJ1-2 | NA | TRBV27 | NA | CASSIAGRGFGYTF | TGTGCCAGCAGTATAGCCGGACGGGGTTTCGGCTACACCTTC
TRBJ1-1 | NA | TRBV27 | NA | CASSLGGNTEAFF | TGTGCCAGCAGTTTAGGCGGGAACACTGAAGCTTTCTTT
TRBJ2-3 | NA | TRBV5-1 | NA | CASSLRASSADTQYF | TGCGCCAGCAGCCTAAGGGCTAGCTCGGCAGATACGCAGTATTTT
TRBJ1-2 | TRBD1 | TRBV28 | NA | CASNRGEYGYTF | TGTGCCAGCAACAGGGGGGAATATGGCTACACCTTC
TRBJ2-6 | NA | TRBV5-1 | NA | CASSFPEGPGANVLTF | TGCGCCAGCAGCTTTCCGGAGGGCCCTGGGGCCAACGTCCTGACTTTC